This TCR beta chain is from a study of blood T cell repertoires in COVID-19. At the level of the study: The United States, Italy and Spain supplied acute and convalescent COVID-19 samples. T cells, B-cell-depleted T cells, or PBMCs supplied cDNA or gDNA.

The V gene end was trimmed by 6 bases and the J gene end by 4 bases; junction bases not matched to a gene: 15. Germline V lookup: CDR1 LGHDT, CDR2 YNNKEL (reference sequence). The CDR3 is 17 amino acids. As handled by the study authors: It was from reference gene primer amplification that nucleated cell counts were estimated. TCRdb's table, derived via immunoSEQ multiplex PCR, lists solely in-frame clones and lacks some. D and trimming were read from the DNA, whereas the V and J calls and clone size are those reported in that table. The sample comprises about 140,000 clones, roughly 76% of which are singletons, and about 8.4% rests with the top ten.

Sequencing input: peripheral blood. The rearrangement links TRBV3-1 (or the pseudogene TRBV3-2) to TRBJ2-3; 8 bases fit TRBD2. The sequence derives from a woman in her forties or fifties with active or convalescent COVID-19. CDR3 coding DNA: TGTGCCAGCAGTCCCGACCGTGCGGGGGGCAGGGCAGATACGCAGTATTTT. This codes for CASSPDRAGGRADTQYF.